What follows are 17 T cell receptor beta chains derived from one specimen sequenced in a study of T cell changes during pregnancy in multiple sclerosis (dated by TCRdb to between 2018 and 2021). The receptor library was made with the immunoSEQ multiplex PCR assay. TCRdb retrieved this table from immuneACCESS and kept in-frame rearrangements only. Not all clones are present; in checked studies, unresolved V genes account for under half, and no reason is known for the remainder. The sample profile shows tens of thousands of clones; 80% to 95% of them were found once. The top ten clones comprise about 0.45% of the sample. The starting material was CD4+ T cells from peripheral blood mononuclear cells, obtained in the third trimester of pregnancy. These receptors came from a female donor in good health, enrolled as a control in a pregnancy study.

The chain combines TRBV5-1 with TRBJ2-7; a possible D gene is TRBD2 (6 bases). Per germline, CDR1 SGHRS and CDR2 YFSETQ. The CDR3 has 13 amino acids. V was clipped by 0 bases and J by 12 bases, with 16 bases between them. CDR3 DNA: TGCGCCAGCAGCTTGGAGGGTCGGGGGATGAGGTACTTC. Translation: CASSLEGRGMRYF.

DNA of the CDR3: TGTGCCAGCAGCTTAAGGGGGGGTTCTCAAGAGACCCAGTACTTC. Amino acids: CASSLRGGSQETQYF. The chain couples TRBV7-3 to TRBJ2-5; 7 bases line up with TRBD2. Germline V gives CDR1 SGHTA, CDR2 FQGTGA. V was clipped by 1 base and J by 2 bases; unmatched bases: 4. The length of the CDR3 is 15 residues.

The CDR3 is CAISESAGAYNEQFF. The DNA for the CDR3 is TGTGCCATCAGTGAGTCTGCGGGGGCCTACAATGAGCAGTTCTTC. The V call is TRBV10-3, the J call TRBJ2-1; 7 bases are shared with TRBD2. CDR3 size: 15 residues. J lost 2 bases, V lost 0 bases, and 1 base had no gene match. The germline CDR1 and CDR2 sequences are ENHRY and SYGVKD.

The chain has TRBV7-8 and TRBJ1-1; tentatively, D is TRBD1 (6 bases). Trimming removed 4 bases at V and 1 base at J, with 13 bases between. The CDR3 length is 15 residues. Germline V CDR1 and CDR2: SGHVS, FQNEAQ. CDR3 coding DNA: TGTGCCAGCAGCTCCATCCAGGGGACGAACACTGAAGCTTTCTTT. This encodes CASSSIQGTNTEAFF.

V is TRBV10-1 and J is TRBJ1-5, with 8 bases lining up with TRBD1. CDR1 is WNHNN and CDR2 is SYGVQD in the germline V gene (reference sequence). V gave up 10 bases and J gave up 6 bases; unmatched junction bases: 11. The CDR3 runs 14 residues. The CDR3 sequence is CANLRTGWVQPQHF. The CDR3 coding sequence is TGCGCCAACCTTCGGACAGGGTGGGTTCAGCCCCAGCATTTT.

The chain has TRBV2 and TRBJ1-2; D not resolved. The CDR3 has 13 amino acids. Trimming removed 8 bases from V and 0 bases from J, with 10 bases in between. Germline-derived CDR1 and CDR2 are SNHLY and FYNNEI. Here the CDR3 reads CASQWTANYGYTF. DNA for the CDR3: TGTGCCAGCCAGTGGACTGCTAACTATGGCTACACCTTC.

The chain has TRBV2 and TRBJ2-3, with D perhaps matching TRBD2 (6 bases). V lost 4 bases, J lost 5 bases, and 10 bases lay in between. The CDR3 covers 13 residues. Germline V gives CDR1 SNHLY, CDR2 FYNNEI. The CDR3 spells CASSGRGGDTQYF. The CDR3 DNA reads as TGTGCCAGCAGTGGGAGGGGTGGAGATACGCAGTATTTT.

The rearrangement links TRBV2 to TRBJ1-5; 7 bases fit TRBD1. The CDR3 has 14 residues. V was pared by 3 bases and J by 5 bases, with 4 bases of the junction left unmatched. Germline lookup yields CDR1 SNHLY and CDR2 FYNNEI. In nucleotides, the CDR3 is TGTGCCAGCAGTGAGGGACAGAGGGATCAGCCCCAGCATTTT. Its protein product is CASSEGQRDQPQHF.

The CDR3 region is CATSSQIAAVTDTQYF. CDR3 nucleotide sequence: TGTGCCACCAGCAGTCAGATCGCAGCGGTCACAGATACGCAGTATTTT. The V gene is TRBV15, the J gene TRBJ2-3, with a weak D call TRBD2 (5 bases). The germline CDR1 and CDR2 sequences are LNHNV and YYDKDF (reference sequence). The CDR3 contains 16 residues. Trimming pared 3 bases from V and 2 bases from J, leaving 15 bases between.

The gene calls are TRBV7-9 and TRBJ1-1; 7 nucleotides line up with TRBD1. Trimming took 5 bases from V and 4 from J; bases not matched to a gene: 7. The CDR3 spans 14 residues. CDR1 and CDR2 (germline): SEHNR, FQNEAQ (reference sequence). This CDR3 reads CASSVRQGPTEAFF. DNA of the CDR3: TGTGCCAGCAGCGTAAGACAGGGCCCCACTGAAGCTTTCTTT.

The chain links TRBV7-2 to TRBJ2-2; tentative D call: TRBD2 (7 bases). Germline CDR1 reads SGHTA; CDR2 reads FQGNSA. Trimming shortened V by 2 bases and J by 7 bases, and 17 bases separated the two germline ends. The CDR3 loop spans 16 amino acids. CDR3 sequence: CASSLLGGGVNGELFF. CDR3 in DNA: TGTGCCAGCAGCTTATTGGGAGGGGGGGTAAACGGGGAGCTGTTTTTT. The full variable domain, completed using reference TRBV7-2 and TRBJ2-2, is GAGVSQSPSNKVTEKGKDVELRCDPISGHTALYWYRQSLGQGLEFLIYFQGNSAPDKSGLPSDRFSAERTGGSVSTLTIQRTQQEDSAVYLCASSLLGGGVNGELFFGEGSRLTVL.

This sequence joins TRBV6-1 and TRBJ2-5; 11 positions match TRBD2. CDR3 size: 18 residues. The trim removed 3 bases at V and 3 bases at J, leaving 12 bases unmatched. Germline CDR1 MNHNS, CDR2 SASEGT. The CDR3, as DNA: TGTGCCAGCAGTGAGGGCCGCCAGACTAGCGGGGTCAAAGAGACCCAGTACTTC. Its protein product is CASSEGRQTSGVKETQYF.

Notes on this clone: One end of the junction does not line up with germline, which may come from a read error. The sample carries other DNA sequences with the same CDR3. The chain is built from TRBV7-8 and TRBJ2-7; possibly TRBD1 for D (5 bases). In germline, CDR1 is SGHVS, CDR2 FQNEAQ. CDR3 length: 15 residues. This CDR3 reads CASSLGAGFRYEQYF. The DNA for the CDR3 is TGTGCCAGCAGCTTAGGGGCAGGGTTTCGCTACGAACAGTACTTC.

The chain uses TRBV5-1 and TRBJ1-1; 7 bases agree with TRBD1. Germline CDR1 is SGHRS and CDR2 is YFSETQ. The CDR3 loop spans 15 amino acids. V shed 2 bases and J 6 bases; nucleotides not matched to a gene: 10. The CDR3 sequence is CASSFGQGGPSEAFF. As DNA, the CDR3 is TGCGCCAGCAGCTTCGGGCAGGGGGGTCCGTCTGAAGCTTTCTTT.

This clone came up once. The chain carries TRBV28 and TRBJ2-3; a possible D gene is TRBD2 (6 bases). The germline V and J ends were trimmed by 6 bases and 5 bases, with 18 bases remaining between them. CDR1 is MDHEN and CDR2 is SYDVKM in the germline V gene. The CDR3 totals 15 residues. CDR3 nucleotide sequence: TGTGCCAGCAGCTCCGCCGGGACTCTACAAGATACGCAGTATTTT. This codes for CASSSAGTLQDTQYF.

This chain connects TRBV6-5 to TRBJ1-5; 7 bases match TRBD1. The CDR3 loop spans 15 amino acids. Germline CDR1 is MNHEY and CDR2 is SVGAGI. The trim removed 6 bases at V and 6 bases at J, leaving 11 bases unmatched. CDR3 in DNA: TGTGCCAGCAGGGGAAGGGCAGGGGGGATTCAGCCCCAGCATTTT. As protein: CASRGRAGGIQPQHF.

The chain couples TRBV7-2 to TRBJ2-5; a weak D match, TRBD1 (5 bases). The CDR3 spans 16 residues. Trimming pared 2 bases from V and 1 base from J, leaving 14 bases between. CDR1 is SGHTA and CDR2 is FQGNSA in the germline V gene. In nucleotides, the CDR3 is TGTGCCAGCAGCTTAAAGGGCAGGGCGATCCAAGAGACCCAGTACTTC. Amino acid sequence: CASSLKGRAIQETQYF.